These T cell receptor beta chains were read from a single sample in a study of cytomegalovirus exposure and HLA in healthy donors. This table comes from immunoSEQ multiplex PCR, and its TCRdb copy is limited to in-frame clones, with some not included. The sample includes 150,000 to 200,000 clones, more than 65% of them seen just once. Sequencing was performed on PBMCs. These receptor sequences come from a man between 18 and 35 years old in good health and CMV-seropositive. The conserved cysteine and the conserved F or W are not part of the CDR3 here. D genes are given only for firm matches. Expanded clones are given a class, and other clones once, few, many or no size at all.

TRBV5-1,.,.,TRBJ2-3,ASSLDQDFTDTQY
TRBV14,TRBD2,.,TRBJ2-3,ASSPIAGSDTQY
TRBV4-2,TRBD2,.,TRBJ2-2,ASTLAGGLYTGELF
TRBV14,.,.,TRBJ1-1,ASSQALNTEAF
TRBV14,.,once,TRBJ1-5,ASSQVGQG
TRBV19,TRBD1,.,TRBJ2-6,ASSIRTGAGANVLT
TRBV27,.,.,TRBJ1-2,ASSLSGTGGDYGYT
TRBV4-2,TRBD2,few,TRBJ2-3,ASSQAGGDLTDTQY
TRBV5-1,TRBD1,.,TRBJ2-5,ASSPLQGAGETQY
TRBV5-4,TRBD2,.,TRBJ2-1,ASSLGSGSSYNEQF
TRBV7-9,TRBD2,once,TRBJ2-6,ASSSIAGAGANVLT
TRBV6-6,TRBD2,.,TRBJ2-1,ASRLAAYNEQF
TRBV25-1,TRBD2,.,TRBJ2-5,ASSATTSGLAGETQY
TRBV7-8,.,.,TRBJ1-4,ASSSQIKEKLF
TRBV2,TRBD1,.,TRBJ2-6,ASTGQDFNVLT
TRBV18,.,.,TRBJ1-1,ASSPRREGNTEAF
TRBV7-9,TRBD2,.,TRBJ2-1,ASSPGRGSLNEQF
TRBV18,TRBD1,.,TRBJ1-3,ASSPPQGQGASGNTIY
TRBV7-9,.,.,TRBJ1-1,ASSDLSGGTF
TRBV5-1,.,.,TRBJ2-2,ASSLDIATGELF
TRBV15,TRBD1,.,TRBJ2-2,ATSARTGITGELF
TRBV10-3,.,.,TRBJ2-2,ATRGWDNTGELF
TRBV7-2,.,few,TRBJ1-1,ASSRLGGSNTEAF
TRBV7-8,TRBD1,.,TRBJ1-3,ASSFRDRASGNTIY
TRBV28,TRBD1,.,TRBJ2-1,ASSLPGQGVLIQYNEQF
TRBV28,TRBD1,.,TRBJ1-2,ASSRDRGTYGYT
TRBV2,.,.,TRBJ1-2,ASSLTQANYGYT
TRBV5-4,.,.,TRBJ1-1,ASSLAIRTEAF
TRBV6-1,TRBD1,.,TRBJ1-1,ASSPDRGLEAF
TRBV5-6,TRBD2,few,TRBJ2-5,ASSYGGGGRETQY
TRBV4-1,TRBD2,few,TRBJ2-3,ASSQYSGGADTQY
TRBV7-9,TRBD1,.,TRBJ1-1,ASSLDRGRNTEAF
TRBV14,.,.,TRBJ2-1,ASSQDLGSSYNEQF
TRBV5-1,.,.,TRBJ2-1,ASSLEGLDYYNEQF
TRBV5-1,TRBD2,few,TRBJ2-1,ASSLEASGPYNEQF
TRBV18,.,.,TRBJ2-5,ASSPPSGYLETQY
TRBV7-6,TRBD1,.,TRBJ1-2,ASSLGPRMTGSDTGYT
TRBV7-9,TRBD2,once,TRBJ2-3,ASSFGTSDTDTQY
TRBV18,TRBD2,.,TRBJ2-5,ASSPGAGVWETQY
TRBV9,.,few,TRBJ1-4,ASSVGGATNEKLF
TRBV5-1,.,.,TRBJ1-1,ASSLTGRVNTEAF
TRBV27,TRBD2,.,TRBJ2-5,ASRTRGQETQY
TRBV11-3,.,.,TRBJ2-5,ASSPMRGSVETQY
TRBV5-1,.,.,TRBJ2-2,ASSFSNGGGGELF